This T cell receptor (beta chain) originates from a study of regulatory T cells in long-lasting Graves disease. Specified time point: newly diagnosed GD, antithyroid drugs for less than 3 months. Preparation of the TCR library used RNA extracted from PBMCs. With 7 bases removed from V and 2 bases from J, the gap between germline ends came to 18 bases. CDR3 length equals 15 residues. The germline gives CDR1 SGHTA, CDR2 FQGNSA. According to the study, TCR beta libraries were built with iRepertoire HTBI primers and CDR3-region Arm-PCR. MiXCR, run by TCRdb on the multiplex PCR reads, gives a single entry per CDR3 protein. In the table there are hundreds of thousands of distinct CDR3 sequences, approximately 12% of which are singletons. This clonotype was counted a few times. These same data were also listed under a study on T cells in Graves' hyperthyroidism and ophthalmopathy.

The sequence derives from a woman between 25 and 40 years old with Graves disease. The sample consisted of peripheral blood mononuclear cells (PBMCs), taken at new diagnosis, from a patient treated with antithyroid drugs. V and J are TRBV7-2 and TRBJ2-7; maybe TRBD2 (6 bases). The CDR3 DNA reads TGTGCCAGCACCCTACGGTCGGCGGGACCCTACGAGCAGTACTTC. Residues: CASTLRSAGPYEQYF.